This T cell receptor beta chain appears in the sequencing data of a study of control samples from healthy donors and cancer patients. This clone was seen a single time. TCRdb's copy holds only in-frame clones and misses some; the assay was immunoSEQ multiplex PCR. The sample has some 410,000 clones, more than 80% seen once; the top ten hold 6% to 7%. Germline V gene sequence: CDR1 MDHEN, CDR2 SYDVKM. This CDR3 is 15 amino acids long. V gave up 6 bases and J gave up 2 bases, with 17 bases separating them. Sequenced: PBMCs. The clonotype comes from a man aged 40-49 years with head and neck cancer. The chain has TRBV28 and TRBJ2-7, with TRBD2 as a possible D gene (5 bases). The CDR3 reads CASRTSEGDTYEQYF. The CDR3, as DNA: TGTGCCAGCAGGACTTCAGAGGGAGACACCTACGAGCAGTACTTC.